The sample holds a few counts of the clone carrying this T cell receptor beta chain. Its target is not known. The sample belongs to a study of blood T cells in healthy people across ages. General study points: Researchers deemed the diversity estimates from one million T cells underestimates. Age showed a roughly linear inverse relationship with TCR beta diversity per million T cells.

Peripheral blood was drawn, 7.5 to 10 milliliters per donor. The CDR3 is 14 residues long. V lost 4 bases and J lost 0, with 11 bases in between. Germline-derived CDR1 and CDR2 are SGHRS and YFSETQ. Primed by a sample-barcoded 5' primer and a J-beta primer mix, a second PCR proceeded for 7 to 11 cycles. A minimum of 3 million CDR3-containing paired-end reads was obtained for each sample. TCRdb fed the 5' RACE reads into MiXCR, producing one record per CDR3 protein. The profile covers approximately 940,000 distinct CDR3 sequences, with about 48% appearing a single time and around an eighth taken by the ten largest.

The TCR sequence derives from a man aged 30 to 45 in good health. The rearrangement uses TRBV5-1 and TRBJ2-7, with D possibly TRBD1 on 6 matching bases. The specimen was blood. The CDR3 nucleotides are TGCGCCAGCAGCCCTCGACAGGACTCCTACGAGCAGTACTTC. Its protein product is CASSPRQDSYEQYF.